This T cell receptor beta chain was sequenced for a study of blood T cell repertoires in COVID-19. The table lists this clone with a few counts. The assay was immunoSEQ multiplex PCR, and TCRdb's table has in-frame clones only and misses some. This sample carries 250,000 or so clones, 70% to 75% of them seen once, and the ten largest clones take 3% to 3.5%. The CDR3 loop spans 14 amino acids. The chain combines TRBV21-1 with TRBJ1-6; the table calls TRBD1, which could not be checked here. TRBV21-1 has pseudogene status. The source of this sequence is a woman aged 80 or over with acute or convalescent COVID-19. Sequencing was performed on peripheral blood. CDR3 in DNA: TGTGCCAGCCAGGGCGGGACAGGGAGTTCACCCCTCCACTTT. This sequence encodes CASQGGTGSSPLHF.